Listed below are T cell receptor beta chains from one sample, sequenced in a study of identical twins. Each CDR3 protein is one row after TCRdb ran MiXCR on the 5' RACE reads. Of some 730,000 distinct CDR3 sequences in the sample, about 20% were seen once. The sample also formed part of further work on T cells expressing NK-cell markers.

What was sequenced was PBMCs. The source of these receptors is a woman aged 18-29 years in good health. Both conserved end residues are part of each CDR3. The D gene is left open where the match is weak. A row's size may be missing; if present it is once, few, many or a size class.

V gene	J gene	clone size	D gene	CDR3 DNA	CDR3 protein
TRBV10-3	TRBJ2-1	few	TRBD1	TGTGCCATCAGTGAGGGACAGGGGTTGTACAATGAGCAGTTCTTC	CAISEGQGLYNEQFF
TRBV3-1	TRBJ2-7	.	.	TGTGCCAGCAGCAATACCCCGGCTAGCTTCCTCGAGCAGTACTTC	CASSNTPASFLEQYF
TRBV7-2	TRBJ2-7	few	.	TGTGCCAGCAGCTTGAGTGCGAGGGGCTACGAGCAGTACTTC	CASSLSARGYEQYF
TRBV20-1	TRBJ1-5	many	TRBD1	TGCAGTGCTAGCCGGGACAGGGGCGGGTATCAGCCCCAGCATTTT	CSASRDRGGYQPQHF
TRBV7-9	TRBJ2-3	few	.	TGTGCCAGCAGCCCCAAATGGAGTCGGAGCACAGATACGCAGTATTTT	CASSPKWSRSTDTQYF
TRBV12-3/TRBV12-4	TRBJ1-2	many	.	TGTGCCAGCAGTTTCAGGGGCAGTAACTATGGCTACACCTTC	CASSFRGSNYGYTF
TRBV5-6	TRBJ2-1	.	TRBD2	TGTGCCAGCAGCTTGGCGCAACTAGCGGGGTACAATGAGCAGTTCTTC	CASSLAQLAGYNEQFF
TRBV11-2	TRBJ2-5	.	TRBD2	TGTGCCAGCAGCTTAGAAATACTAGCGGGGACCCAAGAGACCCAGTACTTC	CASSLEILAGTQETQYF
TRBV2	TRBJ2-3	few	.	TGTGCCAGCAGTGACGTCAGAGATACGCAGTATTTT	CASSDVRDTQYF
TRBV5-1	TRBJ2-5	few	TRBD1	TGCGCCAGCAGCCAACTGGACAGGGGATACCAAGAGACCCAGTACTTC	CASSQLDRGYQETQYF
TRBV20-1	TRBJ2-5	few	.	TGCAGTACCGGACCCGGGGGGACCCAGTACTTC	CSTGPGGTQYF
TRBV5-5	TRBJ2-1	few	TRBD2	TGTGCCAGCAGCTCCGGACTAGCGATTTACAATGAGCAGTTCTTC	CASSSGLAIYNEQFF
TRBV20-1	TRBJ1-4	few	TRBD1	TGCAGTGCCAGCGGCAGGGGGATGGAAAAACTGTTTTTT	CSASGRGMEKLFF
TRBV3-1	TRBJ1-2	.	.	TGTGCCAGCAGCCAAGTTGGGACGGGACGGGGTGGCTACACCTTC	CASSQVGTGRGGYTF
TRBV7-6	TRBJ2-7	few	TRBD2	TGTGCCAGCAGCCCACATCTAGCGGCCTACGAGCAGTACTTC	CASSPHLAAYEQYF
TRBV12-3/TRBV12-4	TRBJ2-1	few	TRBD2	TGTGCCAGCAGATGGACTAGCGGGAGGGCCGAGTACAATGAGCAGTTCTTC	CASRWTSGRAEYNEQFF
TRBV10-2	TRBJ2-7	few	TRBD2	TGCGCCAGCAGTGAGGTGGCGGGGGTTGGAGAGCAGTACTTC	CASSEVAGVGEQYF
TRBV7-2	TRBJ2-1	.	.	TGTGCCAGCAGCCCCAGATGGGGACTGGGCGAGGGTGAGCAGTTCTTC	CASSPRWGLGEGEQFF
TRBV5-1	TRBJ2-6	many	.	TGCGCCAGCAGCTCTGGATTGACGGGAGACTCTGGGGCCAACGTCCTGACTTTC	CASSSGLTGDSGANVLTF
TRBV5-5	TRBJ2-7	many	TRBD1	TGTGCCAGCAGCCCTGGGACAGTCCTCTACGAGCAGTACTTC	CASSPGTVLYEQYF
TRBV20-1	TRBJ1-6	few	.	TGCAGTGCTAGAGATGGAACCGGGGGAGTACCCCTCCACTTT	CSARDGTGGVPLHF
TRBV20-1	TRBJ2-1	many	.	TGCAGTGCTATCAAACCCGGATACAATGAGCAGTTCTTC	CSAIKPGYNEQFF
TRBV7-9	TRBJ1-2	few	TRBD1	TGTGCCAGCAGCTTAGACCCCGGACAGGGGGCCAACTATGGCTACACCTTC	CASSLDPGQGANYGYTF
TRBV6-1	TRBJ2-1	.	.	TGTGCCAGCAGGACGTCGGGACGGCGCAATGATGAGCAGTTCTTC	CASRTSGRRNDEQFF
TRBV6-5	TRBJ2-7	.	.	TGTGCCAGCAGTTACGCGGCAGGTACTATTTACGAGCAATACTTC	CASSYAAGTIYEQYF
TRBV12-3/TRBV12-4	TRBJ2-7	many	TRBD2	TGTGCCAGTCGGACTAGCGGGAGAGGTGGCGAGCAGTACTTC	CASRTSGRGGEQYF
TRBV30	TRBJ2-5	.	TRBD1	TGTGCCTGGAATTCTTGGACAGGTCTGAAAGAGACCCAGTACTTC	CAWNSWTGLKETQYF
TRBV7-6	TRBJ2-3	.	.	TGTGCCAGCAGCTACATTACCGGGGCGGGCACAGATACGCAGTATTTT	CASSYITGAGTDTQYF
TRBV20-1	TRBJ2-1	.	.	TGCAGTGCTAGAGATGGTGGACGAGGCAATGAGCAGTTCTTC	CSARDGGRGNEQFF
TRBV10-3	TRBJ2-1	.	.	TGTGCCATCGGTAGTTACAATGAGCAGTTCTTC	CAIGSYNEQFF
TRBV18	TRBJ2-1	few	.	TGTGCCAGCTCACCACAGGGGCCCCTCAATGAGCAGTTCTTC	CASSPQGPLNEQFF
TRBV10-3	TRBJ2-1	.	.	TGTGCCAGTACCGGGACCGAGGGAGATGAGCAGTTCTTC	CASTGTEGDEQFF
TRBV29-1	TRBJ2-1	few	.	TGCAGCGGGTGCGATGACTCCTACAATGAGCAGTTCTTC	CSGCDDSYNEQFF
TRBV3-1	TRBJ2-1	few	TRBD2	TGTGCCAGCAGCCAAGGGTTCCGGGGGGGCCTCCATGAGCAGTTCTTC	CASSQGFRGGLHEQFF
TRBV20-1	TRBJ2-3	.	TRBD2	TGCAGTGCTAGAGATCGTCCAGCGGGGACCACAGATACGCAGTATTTT	CSARDRPAGTTDTQYF
TRBV2	TRBJ2-1	.	TRBD2	TGTGCCCTCTGGGCGGGAGAAGTGGACAATGAGCAGTTCTTC	CALWAGEVDNEQFF
TRBV6-6	TRBJ2-1	.	TRBD2	TGTGCCAGCAGTTCCTCCGGACTAGCGGGATTGTTCTTC	CASSSSGLAGLFF
TRBV6-1	TRBJ1-2	.	.	TGTGCCAGCAGTGGATCTGGGGGAGGAAGGGCCCACTATGGCTACACCTTC	CASSGSGGGRAHYGYTF
TRBV6-5	TRBJ1-1	.	.	TGTGCCAGCAGTTACGGGAGGAGGAGTGAAGCTTTCTTT	CASSYGRRSEAFF
TRBV5-1	TRBJ1-1	.	.	TGCGCCAGCACCCTGACAGGTCCCACTGAAGCTTTCTTT	CASTLTGPTEAFF
TRBV29-1	TRBJ2-5	.	.	TGCAGCGTGGATCCGGGGCAAGAGACCCAGTACTTC	CSVDPGQETQYF
TRBV20-1	TRBJ2-1	.	TRBD2	TGCAGTGCTAGAGATCGAGGACTAGGCTCCTACAATGAGCAGTTCTTC	CSARDRGLGSYNEQFF
TRBV18	TRBJ2-7	.	TRBD2	TGTGCCAGCTCACCAGGACTAGCGGGAGAAGGTACCTACGAGCAGTACTTC	CASSPGLAGEGTYEQYF
TRBV7-2	TRBJ2-5	.	TRBD2	TGTGCCAGCAGCCGGACTAGTCTTCAGACCCAGTACTTC	CASSRTSLQTQYF
TRBV6-5	TRBJ2-3	.	.	TGTGCCAGCAGTTACGTGGCGAACACAGATACGCAGTATTTT	CASSYVANTDTQYF
TRBV3-1	TRBJ2-4	.	.	TGTGCCAGCAGCCAGCTCGAAAACATTCAGTACTTC	CASSQLENIQYF
TRBV10-1	TRBJ2-5	many	.	TGCGCCAGCAGTGTGGATTTCCAAGAGACCCAGTACTTC	CASSVDFQETQYF
TRBV6-5	TRBJ2-7	few	.	TGTGCCAGCAGTTATTATCCAAAGACTACACCGAACGACGAGCAGTACTTC	CASSYYPKTTPNDEQYF
TRBV7-9	TRBJ2-7	many	TRBD1	TGTGCCAGCAGCGGCTTGACAGGGAGCTCCTACGAGCAGTACTTC	CASSGLTGSSYEQYF
TRBV15	TRBJ2-1	.	TRBD2	TGTGCCACCAGCAGAGATATTAGCGGGGTCTACAATGAGCAGTTCTTC	CATSRDISGVYNEQFF
TRBV5-1	TRBJ2-3	.	.	TGCGCCAGCAGCTGGAGACAGGCCTCTAGCACAGATACGCAGTATTTT	CASSWRQASSTDTQYF
TRBV6-1	TRBJ2-7	few	.	TGTGCCAGCGGTATAGCGGTCTCCTCCTACGAGCAGTACTTC	CASGIAVSSYEQYF
TRBV9	TRBJ2-1	few	TRBD1	TGTGCCAGCAGCGTCTCCGGGACAGGGGTCGATGAGCAGTTCTTC	CASSVSGTGVDEQFF
TRBV5-1	TRBJ2-7	.	.	TGCGCCAGCAGCTTCGTTTTGGGGCACGAGCAGTACTTC	CASSFVLGHEQYF